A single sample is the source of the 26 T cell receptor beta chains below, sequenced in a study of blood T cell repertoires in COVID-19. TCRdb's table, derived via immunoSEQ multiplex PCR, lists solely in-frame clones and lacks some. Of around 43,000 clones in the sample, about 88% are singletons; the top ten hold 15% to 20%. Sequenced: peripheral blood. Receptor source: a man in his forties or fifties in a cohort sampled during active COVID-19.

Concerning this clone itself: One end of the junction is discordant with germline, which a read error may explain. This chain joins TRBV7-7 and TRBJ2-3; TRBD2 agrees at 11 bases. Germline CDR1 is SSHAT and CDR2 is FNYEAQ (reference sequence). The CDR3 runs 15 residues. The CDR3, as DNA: TGTGCTAGCAGCCAGGGACTAGCGGTCACAGATACGCAGTATTTT. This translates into CASSQGLAVTDTQYF.

CDR3 in amino acids: CASSLTGGRNEQFF. The CDR3 DNA reads TGTGCCAGCAGCTTGACGGGGGGGAGGAATGAGCAGTTCTTC. The J gene is TRBJ2-1, the V gene TRBV6-5; TRBD2 agrees at 8 bases. In germline, CDR1 is MNHEY, CDR2 SVGAGI. The CDR3 covers 14 residues. J gave up 7 bases and V 6 bases, and 8 bases lay outside the gene matches.

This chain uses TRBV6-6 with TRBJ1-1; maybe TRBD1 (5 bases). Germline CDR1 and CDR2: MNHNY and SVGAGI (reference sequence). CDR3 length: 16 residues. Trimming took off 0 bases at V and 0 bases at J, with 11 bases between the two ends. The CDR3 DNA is TGTGCCAGCAGTTACTCCTTCGACAGCATGAACACTGAAGCTTTCTTT. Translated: CASSYSFDSMNTEAFF.

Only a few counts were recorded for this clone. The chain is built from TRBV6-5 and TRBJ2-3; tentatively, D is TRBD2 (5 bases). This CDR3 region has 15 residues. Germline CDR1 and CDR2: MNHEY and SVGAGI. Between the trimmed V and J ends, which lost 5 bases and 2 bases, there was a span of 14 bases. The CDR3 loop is CASSQDWANTDTQYF. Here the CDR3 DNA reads TGTGCCAGCAGTCAGGACTGGGCGAACACAGATACGCAGTATTTT.

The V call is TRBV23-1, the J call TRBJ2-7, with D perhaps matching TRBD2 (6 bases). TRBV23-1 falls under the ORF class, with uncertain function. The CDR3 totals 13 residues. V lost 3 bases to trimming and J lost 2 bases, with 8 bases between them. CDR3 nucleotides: TGCGCCAGCAGTCACCGACTAGCCTACGAGCAGTACGTC. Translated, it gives CASSHRLAYEQYV.

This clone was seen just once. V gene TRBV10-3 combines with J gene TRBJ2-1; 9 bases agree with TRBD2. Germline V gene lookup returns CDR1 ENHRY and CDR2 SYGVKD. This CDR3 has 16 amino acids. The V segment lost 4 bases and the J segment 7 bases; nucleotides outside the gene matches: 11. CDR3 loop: CAISAFNGLAQNEQFF. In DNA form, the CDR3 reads TGTGCCATCAGTGCTTTTAATGGACTAGCGCAAAATGAGCAGTTCTTC.

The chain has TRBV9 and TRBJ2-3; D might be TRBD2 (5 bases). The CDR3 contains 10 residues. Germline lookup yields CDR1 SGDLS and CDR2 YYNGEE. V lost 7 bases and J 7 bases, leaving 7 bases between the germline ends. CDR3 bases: TGTGCCAGCGGGGAGTATACGCAGTATTTT. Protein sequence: CASGEYTQYF.

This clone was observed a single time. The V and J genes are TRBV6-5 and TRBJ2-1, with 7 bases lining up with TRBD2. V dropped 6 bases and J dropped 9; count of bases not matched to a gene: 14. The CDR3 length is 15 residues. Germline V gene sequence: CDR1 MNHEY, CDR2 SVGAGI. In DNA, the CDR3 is TGTGCCAGCAGGTTGCGACTAGCCCTCGTCGCTGAGCAGTTCTTC. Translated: CASRLRLALVAEQFF.

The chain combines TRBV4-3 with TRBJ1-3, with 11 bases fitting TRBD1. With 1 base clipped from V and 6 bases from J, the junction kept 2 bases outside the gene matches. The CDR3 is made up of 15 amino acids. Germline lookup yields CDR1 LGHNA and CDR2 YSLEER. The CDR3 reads CASSQVDRGLNTIYF. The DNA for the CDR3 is TGCGCCAGCAGCCAAGTGGACAGGGGGCTAAACACCATATATTTT.

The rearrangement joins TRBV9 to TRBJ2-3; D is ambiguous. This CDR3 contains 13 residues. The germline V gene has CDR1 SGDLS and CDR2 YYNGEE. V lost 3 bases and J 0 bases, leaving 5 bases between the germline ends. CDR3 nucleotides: TGTGCCAGCAGCGACTATAGCACAGATACGCAGTATTTT. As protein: CASSDYSTDTQYF.

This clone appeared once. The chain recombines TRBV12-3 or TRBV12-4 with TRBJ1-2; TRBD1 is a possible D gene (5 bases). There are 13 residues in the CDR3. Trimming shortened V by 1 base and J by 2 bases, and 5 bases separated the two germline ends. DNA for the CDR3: TGTGCCAGCAGTTTAGACAGGAACTATGGCTACACCTTC. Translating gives CASSLDRNYGYTF.

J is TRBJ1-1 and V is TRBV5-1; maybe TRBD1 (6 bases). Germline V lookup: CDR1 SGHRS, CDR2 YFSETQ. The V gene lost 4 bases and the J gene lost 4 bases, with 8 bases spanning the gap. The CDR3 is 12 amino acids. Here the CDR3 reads CASSPDSTEAFF. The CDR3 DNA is TGCGCCAGCAGCCCGGACAGCACTGAAGCTTTCTTT.

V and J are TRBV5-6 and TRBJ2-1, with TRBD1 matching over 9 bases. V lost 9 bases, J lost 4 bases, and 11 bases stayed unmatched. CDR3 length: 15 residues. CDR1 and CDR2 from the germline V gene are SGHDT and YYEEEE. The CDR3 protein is CATLLQGAHYNEQFF. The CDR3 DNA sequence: TGTGCCACCTTATTACAGGGGGCTCATTACAATGAGCAGTTCTTC. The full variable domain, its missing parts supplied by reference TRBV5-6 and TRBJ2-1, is DAGVTQSPTHLIKTRGQQVTLRCSPKSGHDTVSWYQQALGQGPQFIFQYYEEEERQRGNFPDRFSGHQFPNYSSELNVNALLLGDSALYLCATLLQGAHYNEQFFGPGTRLTVL.

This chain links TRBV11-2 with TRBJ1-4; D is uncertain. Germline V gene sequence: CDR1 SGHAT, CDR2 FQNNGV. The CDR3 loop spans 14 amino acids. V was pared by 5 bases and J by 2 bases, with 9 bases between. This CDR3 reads CASSLISTNEKLFF. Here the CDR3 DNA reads TGTGCCAGCAGCCTTATATCTACTAATGAAAAACTGTTTTTT.

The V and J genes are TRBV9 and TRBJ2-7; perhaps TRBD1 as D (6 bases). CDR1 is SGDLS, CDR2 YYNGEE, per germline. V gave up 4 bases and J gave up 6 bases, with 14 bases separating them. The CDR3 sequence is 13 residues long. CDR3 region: CASSPGTSREQYF. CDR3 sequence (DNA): TGTGCCAGCAGCCCCGGGACATCTCGCGAGCAGTACTTC.

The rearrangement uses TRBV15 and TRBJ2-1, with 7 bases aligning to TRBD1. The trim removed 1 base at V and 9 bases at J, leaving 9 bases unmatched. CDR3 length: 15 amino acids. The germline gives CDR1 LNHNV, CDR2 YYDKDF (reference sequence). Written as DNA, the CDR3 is TGTGCCACCAGCAGAGTAGAACAGGGGCAGGGTGAGCAGTTCTTC. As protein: CATSRVEQGQGEQFF.

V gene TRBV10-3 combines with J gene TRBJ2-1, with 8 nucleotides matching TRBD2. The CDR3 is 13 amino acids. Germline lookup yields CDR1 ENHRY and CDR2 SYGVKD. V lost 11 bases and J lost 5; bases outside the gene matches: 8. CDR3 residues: CASGSGGHNEQFF. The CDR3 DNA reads TGTGCCTCTGGGAGCGGGGGCCACAATGAGCAGTTCTTC.

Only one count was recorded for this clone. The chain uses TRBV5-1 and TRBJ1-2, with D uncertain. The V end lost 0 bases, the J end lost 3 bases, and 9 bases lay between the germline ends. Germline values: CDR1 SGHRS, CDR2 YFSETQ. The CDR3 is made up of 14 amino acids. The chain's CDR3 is CASSLDSLDYGYTF. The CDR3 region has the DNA TGCGCCAGCAGCTTGGACAGTTTGGACTATGGCTACACCTTC.

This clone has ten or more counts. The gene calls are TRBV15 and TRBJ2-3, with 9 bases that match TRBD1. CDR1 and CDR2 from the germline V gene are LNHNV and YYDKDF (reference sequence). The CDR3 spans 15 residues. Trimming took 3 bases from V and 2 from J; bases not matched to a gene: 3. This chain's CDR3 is CATSRDRGYTDTQYF. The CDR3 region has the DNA TGTGCCACCAGCAGGGACAGGGGATACACAGATACGCAGTATTTT.

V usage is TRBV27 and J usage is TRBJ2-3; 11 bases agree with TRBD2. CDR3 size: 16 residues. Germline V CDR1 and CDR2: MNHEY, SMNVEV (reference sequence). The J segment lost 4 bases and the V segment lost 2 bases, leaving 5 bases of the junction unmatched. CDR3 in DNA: TGTGCCAGCAGTTTACTAGCGGGGGGTTTGGCAGATACGCAGTATTTT. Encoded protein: CASSLLAGGLADTQYF.

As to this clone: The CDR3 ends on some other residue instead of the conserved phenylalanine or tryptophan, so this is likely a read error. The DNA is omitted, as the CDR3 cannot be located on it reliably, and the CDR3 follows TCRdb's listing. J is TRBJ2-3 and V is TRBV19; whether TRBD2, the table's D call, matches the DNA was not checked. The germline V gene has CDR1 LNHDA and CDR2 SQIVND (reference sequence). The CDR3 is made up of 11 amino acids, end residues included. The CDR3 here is CASSIDYRTYL.

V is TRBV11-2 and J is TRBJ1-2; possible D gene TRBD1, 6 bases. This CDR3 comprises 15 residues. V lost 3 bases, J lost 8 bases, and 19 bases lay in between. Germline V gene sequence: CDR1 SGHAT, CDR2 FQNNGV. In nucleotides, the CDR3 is TGTGCCAGCAGCTTCCGAATCACAGGGACGGGCGGCTACACCTTC. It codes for CASSFRITGTGGYTF.

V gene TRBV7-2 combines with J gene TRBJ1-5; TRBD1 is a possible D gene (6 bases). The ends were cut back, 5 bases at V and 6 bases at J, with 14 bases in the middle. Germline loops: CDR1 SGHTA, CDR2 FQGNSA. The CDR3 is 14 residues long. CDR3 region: CASSKQGPGQPQHF. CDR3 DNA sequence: TGTGCCAGCAGCAAACAGGGCCCGGGTCAGCCCCAGCATTTT.

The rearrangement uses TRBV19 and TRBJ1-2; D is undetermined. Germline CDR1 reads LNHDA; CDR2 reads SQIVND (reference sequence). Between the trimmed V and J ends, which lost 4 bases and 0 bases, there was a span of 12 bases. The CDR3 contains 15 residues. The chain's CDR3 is CASSTPDGANYGYTF. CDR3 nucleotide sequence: TGTGCCAGTAGTACCCCCGACGGAGCTAACTATGGCTACACCTTC.

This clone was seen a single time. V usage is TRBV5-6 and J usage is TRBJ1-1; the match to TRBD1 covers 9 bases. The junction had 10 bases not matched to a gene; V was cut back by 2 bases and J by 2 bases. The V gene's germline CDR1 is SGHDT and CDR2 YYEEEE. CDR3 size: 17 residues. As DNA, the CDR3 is TGTGCCAGCAGCTTTTCGCCGGGACAGGGACATAACACTGAAGCTTTCTTT. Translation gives CASSFSPGQGHNTEAFF.

Written as DNA, the CDR3 is TGTGCCAGCAGCCCCGCGAACAGGGGGAATGAGCAGTTCTTC. The encoded protein is CASSPANRGNEQFF. The chain uses TRBV7-9 and TRBJ2-1; TRBD1 aligns across 8 bases. Looked up from germline, CDR1 is SEHNR and CDR2 is FQNEAQ (reference sequence). The CDR3 length is 14 residues. Trimming at V came to 5 bases and at J to 7 bases, leaving 7 bases not matched to a gene. Drawing the rest from reference TRBV7-9 and TRBJ2-1, the complete variable domain is DTGVSQNPRHKITKRGQNVTFRCDPISEHNRLYWYRQTLGQGPEFLTYFQNEAQLEKSRLLSDRFSAERPKGSFSTLEIQRTEQGDSAMYLCASSPANRGNEQFFGPGTRLTVL.